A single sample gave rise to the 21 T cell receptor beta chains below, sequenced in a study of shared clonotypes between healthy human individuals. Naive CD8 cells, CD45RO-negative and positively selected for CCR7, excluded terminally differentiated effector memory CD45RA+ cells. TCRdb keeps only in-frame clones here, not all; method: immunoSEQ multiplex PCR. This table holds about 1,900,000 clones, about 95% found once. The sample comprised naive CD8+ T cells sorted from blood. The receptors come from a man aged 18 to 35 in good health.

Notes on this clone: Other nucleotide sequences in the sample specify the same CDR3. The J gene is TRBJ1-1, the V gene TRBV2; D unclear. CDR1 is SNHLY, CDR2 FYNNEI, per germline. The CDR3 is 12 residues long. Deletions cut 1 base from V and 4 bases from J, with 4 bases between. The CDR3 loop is CASSEGSTEAFF. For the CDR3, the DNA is TGTGCCAGCAGTGAAGGAAGCACTGAAGCTTTCTTT.

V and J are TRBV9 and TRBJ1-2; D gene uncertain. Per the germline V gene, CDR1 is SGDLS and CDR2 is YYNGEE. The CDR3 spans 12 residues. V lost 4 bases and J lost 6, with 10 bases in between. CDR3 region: CASSSSPNGYTF. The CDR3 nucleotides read TGTGCCAGCAGCTCCTCCCCAAATGGCTACACCTTC.

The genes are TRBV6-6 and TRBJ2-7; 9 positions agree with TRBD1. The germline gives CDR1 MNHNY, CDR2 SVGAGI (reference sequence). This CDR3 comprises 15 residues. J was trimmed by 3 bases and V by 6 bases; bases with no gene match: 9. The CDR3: CASSVQGAHDYEQYF. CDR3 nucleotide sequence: TGTGCCAGCAGCGTACAGGGGGCGCACGACTACGAGCAGTACTTC.

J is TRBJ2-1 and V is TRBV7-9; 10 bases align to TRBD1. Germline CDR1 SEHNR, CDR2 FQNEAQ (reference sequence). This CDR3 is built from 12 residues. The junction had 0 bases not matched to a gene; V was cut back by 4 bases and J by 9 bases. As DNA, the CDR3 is TGTGCCAGCAGCTGGACAGGGGGTGAGCAGTTCTTC. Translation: CASSWTGGEQFF.

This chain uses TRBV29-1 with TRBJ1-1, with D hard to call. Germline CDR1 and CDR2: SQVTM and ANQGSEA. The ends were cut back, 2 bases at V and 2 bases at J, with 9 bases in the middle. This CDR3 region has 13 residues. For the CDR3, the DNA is TGCAGCGTTGAACGAGTTCTCAACACTGAAGCTTTCTTT. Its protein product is CSVERVLNTEAFF. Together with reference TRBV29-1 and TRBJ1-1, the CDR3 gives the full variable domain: SAVISQKPSRDICQRGTSLTIQCQVDSQVTMMFWYRQQPGQSLTLIATANQGSEATYESGFVIDKFPISRPNLTFSTLTVSNMSPEDSSIYLCSVERVLNTEAFFGQGTRLTVV.

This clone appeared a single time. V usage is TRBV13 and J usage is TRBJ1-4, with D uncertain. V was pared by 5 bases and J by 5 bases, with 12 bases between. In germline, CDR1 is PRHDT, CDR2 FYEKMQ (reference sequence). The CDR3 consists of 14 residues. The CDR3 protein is CASSPPGRNEKLFF. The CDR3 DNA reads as TGTGCCAGCAGCCCTCCCGGGAGGAATGAAAAACTGTTTTTT.

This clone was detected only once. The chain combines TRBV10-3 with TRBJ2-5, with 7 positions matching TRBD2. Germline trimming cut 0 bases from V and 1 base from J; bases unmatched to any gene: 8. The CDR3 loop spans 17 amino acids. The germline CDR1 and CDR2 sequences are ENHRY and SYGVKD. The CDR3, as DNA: TGTGCCATCAGTGAGTCCCAACAAACTAGCGCCCAAGAGACCCAGTACTTC. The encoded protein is CAISESQQTSAQETQYF.

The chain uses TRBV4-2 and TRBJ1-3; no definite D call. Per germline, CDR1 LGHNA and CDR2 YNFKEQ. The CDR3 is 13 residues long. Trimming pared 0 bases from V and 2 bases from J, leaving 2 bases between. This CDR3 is CASSQDTGNTIYF. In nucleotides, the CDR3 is TGTGCCAGCAGCCAAGATACTGGAAACACCATATATTTT.

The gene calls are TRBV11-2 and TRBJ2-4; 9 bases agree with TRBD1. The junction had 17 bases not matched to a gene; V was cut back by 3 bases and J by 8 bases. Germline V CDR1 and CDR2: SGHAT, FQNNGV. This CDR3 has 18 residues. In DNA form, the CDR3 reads TGTGCCAGCAGCTTGGGAGGAGCGGGGACAGGGTGGGGGCACATTCAGTACTTC. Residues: CASSLGGAGTGWGHIQYF.

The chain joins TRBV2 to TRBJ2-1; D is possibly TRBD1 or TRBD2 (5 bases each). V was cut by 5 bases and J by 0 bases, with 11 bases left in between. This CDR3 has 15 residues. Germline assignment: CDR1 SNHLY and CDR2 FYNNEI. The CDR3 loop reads CASSRSGSSYNEQFF. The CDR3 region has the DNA TGTGCCAGCAGTAGGTCAGGGAGCTCCTACAATGAGCAGTTCTTC.

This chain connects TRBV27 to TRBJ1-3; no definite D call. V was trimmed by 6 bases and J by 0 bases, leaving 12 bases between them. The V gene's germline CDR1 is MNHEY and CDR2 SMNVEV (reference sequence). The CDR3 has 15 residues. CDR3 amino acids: CASRASGYSGNTIYF. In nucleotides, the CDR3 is TGTGCCAGCAGGGCATCGGGCTACTCTGGAAACACCATATATTTT.

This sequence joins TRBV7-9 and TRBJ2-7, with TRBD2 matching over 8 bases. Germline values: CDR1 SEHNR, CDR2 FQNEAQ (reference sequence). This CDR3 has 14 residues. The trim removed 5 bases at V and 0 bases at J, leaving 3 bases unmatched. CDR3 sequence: CASSNRGGSYEQYF. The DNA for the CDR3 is TGTGCCAGCAGCAACCGGGGGGGCTCCTACGAGCAGTACTTC.

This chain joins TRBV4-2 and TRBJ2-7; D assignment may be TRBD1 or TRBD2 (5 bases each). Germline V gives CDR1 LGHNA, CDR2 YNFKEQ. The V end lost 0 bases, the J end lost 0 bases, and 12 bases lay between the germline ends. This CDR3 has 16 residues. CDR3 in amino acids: CASSQDPGGNSYEQYF. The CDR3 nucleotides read TGTGCCAGCAGCCAAGATCCTGGGGGAAACTCCTACGAGCAGTACTTC.

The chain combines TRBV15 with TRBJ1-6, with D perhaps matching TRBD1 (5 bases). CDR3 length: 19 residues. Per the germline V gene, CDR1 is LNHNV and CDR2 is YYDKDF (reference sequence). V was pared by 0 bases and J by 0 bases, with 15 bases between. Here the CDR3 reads CATSRDLGALSSYNSPLHF. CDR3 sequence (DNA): TGTGCCACCAGCAGAGATCTTGGGGCCTTGAGCTCCTATAATTCACCCCTCCACTTT. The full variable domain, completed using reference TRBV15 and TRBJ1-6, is DAMVIQNPRYQVTQFGKPVTLSCSQTLNHNVMYWYQQKSSQAPKLLFHYYDKDFNNEADTPDNFQSRRPNTSFCFLDIRSPGLGDTAMYLCATSRDLGALSSYNSPLHFGNGTRLTVT.

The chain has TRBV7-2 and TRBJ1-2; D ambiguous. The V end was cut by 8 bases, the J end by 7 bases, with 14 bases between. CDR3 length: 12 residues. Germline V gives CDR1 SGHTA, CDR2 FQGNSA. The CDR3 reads CASLRVAGGYTF. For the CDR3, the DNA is TGTGCCAGCCTTAGGGTCGCGGGTGGCTACACCTTC.

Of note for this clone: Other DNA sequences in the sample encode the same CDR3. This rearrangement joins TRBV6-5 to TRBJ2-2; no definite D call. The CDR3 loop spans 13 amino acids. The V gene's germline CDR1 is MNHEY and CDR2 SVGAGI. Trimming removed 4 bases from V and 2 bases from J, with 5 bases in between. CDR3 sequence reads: CASSSPNTGELFF. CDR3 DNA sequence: TGTGCCAGCAGTTCCCCTAACACCGGGGAGCTGTTTTTT.

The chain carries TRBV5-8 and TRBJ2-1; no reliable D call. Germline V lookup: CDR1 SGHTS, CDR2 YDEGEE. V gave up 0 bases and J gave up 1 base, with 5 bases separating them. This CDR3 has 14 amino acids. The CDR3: CASSLDESYNEQFF. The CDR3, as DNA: TGTGCCAGCAGCTTGGATGAGTCCTACAATGAGCAGTTCTTC.

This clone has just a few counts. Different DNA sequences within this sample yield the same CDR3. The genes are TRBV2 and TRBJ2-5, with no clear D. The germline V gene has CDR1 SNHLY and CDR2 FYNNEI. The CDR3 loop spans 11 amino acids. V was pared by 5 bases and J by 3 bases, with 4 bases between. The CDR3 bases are TGTGCCAGCAGTCCCGAAGAGACCCAGTACTTC. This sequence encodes CASSPEETQYF.

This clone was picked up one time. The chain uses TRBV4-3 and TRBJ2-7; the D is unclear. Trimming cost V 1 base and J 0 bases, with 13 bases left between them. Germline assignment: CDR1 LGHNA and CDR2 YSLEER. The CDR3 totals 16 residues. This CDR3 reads CASSQGTLGSSYEQYF. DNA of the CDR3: TGCGCCAGCAGCCAAGGCACCTTGGGCAGCTCCTACGAGCAGTACTTC.

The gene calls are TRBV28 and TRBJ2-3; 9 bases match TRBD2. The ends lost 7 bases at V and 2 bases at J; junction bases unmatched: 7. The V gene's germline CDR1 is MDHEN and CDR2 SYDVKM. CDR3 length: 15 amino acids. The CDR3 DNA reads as TGTGCCAGCAAACCTCTAGCGGGGACCACAGATACGCAGTATTTT. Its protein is CASKPLAGTTDTQYF.

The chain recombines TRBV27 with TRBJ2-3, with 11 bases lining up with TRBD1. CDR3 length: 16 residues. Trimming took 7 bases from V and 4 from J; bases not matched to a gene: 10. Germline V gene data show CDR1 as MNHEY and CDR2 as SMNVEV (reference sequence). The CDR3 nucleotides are TGTGCCAGCAATCTCGGGACAGGGGGTCGCGCAGATACGCAGTATTTT. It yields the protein CASNLGTGGRADTQYF.